The clone carrying this T cell receptor beta chain appeared many times. These data are taken from a study of regulatory T cells in long-lasting Graves disease. Time point specified: newly diagnosed GD, antithyroid drugs for less than 3 months. The authors made the TCR library using RNA they extracted from PBMCs. Arm-PCR with iRepertoire HTBI primers amplified the CDR3 regions for these TCR beta libraries. TCRdb reanalysed the multiplex PCR reads using MiXCR and keeps one entry per CDR3 protein. The sample contains roughly 420,000 distinct CDR3 sequences, around 15% of which appear only once. This CDR3 is built from 16 residues. Germline-derived CDR1 and CDR2 are SGHAT and FQNNGV. Between the trimmed V and J ends, which lost 4 bases and 2 bases, there was a span of 15 bases. In addition, the sample was reused for a study of T cells in Graves' hyperthyroidism and ophthalmopathy.

This material consisted of peripheral blood mononuclear cells (PBMCs), taken at new diagnosis, from a patient treated with antithyroid drugs. The clonotype originates from a woman aged 18 to 35 with Graves disease. This chain uses TRBV11-2 with TRBJ2-1; D remains unclear. The CDR3 reads CASSSFPGLTYNEQFF. The CDR3 region has the DNA TGTGCCAGCAGCTCCTTTCCTGGGTTGACCTACAATGAGCAGTTCTTC. Full variable domain (remainder filled in from reference TRBV11-2 and TRBJ2-1): EAGVAQSPRYKIIEKRQSVAFWCNPISGHATLYWYQQILGQGPKLLIQFQNNGVVDDSQLPKDRFSAERLKGVDSTLKIQPAKLEDSAVYLCASSSFPGLTYNEQFFGPGTRLTVL.